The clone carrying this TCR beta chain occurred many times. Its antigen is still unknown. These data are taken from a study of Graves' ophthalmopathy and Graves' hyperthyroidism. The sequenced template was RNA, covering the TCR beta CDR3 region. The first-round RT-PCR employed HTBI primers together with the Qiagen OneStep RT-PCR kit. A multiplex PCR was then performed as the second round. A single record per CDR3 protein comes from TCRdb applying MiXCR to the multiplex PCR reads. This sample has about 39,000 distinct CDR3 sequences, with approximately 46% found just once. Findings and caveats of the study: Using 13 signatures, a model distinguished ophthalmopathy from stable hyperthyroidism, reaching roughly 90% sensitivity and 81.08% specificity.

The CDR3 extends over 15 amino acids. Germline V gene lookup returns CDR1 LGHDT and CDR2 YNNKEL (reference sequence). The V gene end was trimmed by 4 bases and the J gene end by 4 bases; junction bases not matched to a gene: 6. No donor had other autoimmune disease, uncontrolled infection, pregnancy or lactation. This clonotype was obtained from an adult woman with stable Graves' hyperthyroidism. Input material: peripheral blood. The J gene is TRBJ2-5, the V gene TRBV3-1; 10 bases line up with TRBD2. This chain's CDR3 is CASSPEAGGGETQYF. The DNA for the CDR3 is TGTGCCAGCAGCCCGGAAGCGGGAGGGGGAGAGACCCAGTACTTC.